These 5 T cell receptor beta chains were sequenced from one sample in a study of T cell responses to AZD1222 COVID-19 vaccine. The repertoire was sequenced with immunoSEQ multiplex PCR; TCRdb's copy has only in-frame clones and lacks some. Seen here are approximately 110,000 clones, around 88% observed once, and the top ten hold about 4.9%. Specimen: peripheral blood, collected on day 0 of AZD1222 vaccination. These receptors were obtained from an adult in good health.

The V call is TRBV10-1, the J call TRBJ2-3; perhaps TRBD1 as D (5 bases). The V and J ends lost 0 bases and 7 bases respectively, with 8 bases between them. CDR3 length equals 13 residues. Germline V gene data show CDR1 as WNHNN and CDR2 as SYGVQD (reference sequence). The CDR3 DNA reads TGCGCCAGCAGTGAGTCTAGGGGAAATACGCAGTATTTT. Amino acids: CASSESRGNTQYF.

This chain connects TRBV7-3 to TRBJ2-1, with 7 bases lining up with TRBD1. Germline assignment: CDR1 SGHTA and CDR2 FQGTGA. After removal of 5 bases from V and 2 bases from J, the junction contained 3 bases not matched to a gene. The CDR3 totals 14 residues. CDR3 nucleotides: TGTGCCAGCAGCACTGGACAGGCCTACAATGAGCAGTTCTTC. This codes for CASSTGQAYNEQFF.

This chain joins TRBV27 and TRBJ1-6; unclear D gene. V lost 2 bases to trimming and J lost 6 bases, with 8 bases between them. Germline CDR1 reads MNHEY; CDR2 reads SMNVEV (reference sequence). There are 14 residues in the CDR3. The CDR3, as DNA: TGTGCCAGCAGTTTAACGGGGTTTAATTCACCCCTCCACTTT. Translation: CASSLTGFNSPLHF.

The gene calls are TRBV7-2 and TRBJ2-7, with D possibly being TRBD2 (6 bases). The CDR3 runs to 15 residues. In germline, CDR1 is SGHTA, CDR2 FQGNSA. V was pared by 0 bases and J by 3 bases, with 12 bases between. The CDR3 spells CASSLAGGGYYEQYF. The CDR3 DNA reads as TGTGCCAGCAGCTTAGCGGGGGGAGGATACTACGAGCAGTACTTC.

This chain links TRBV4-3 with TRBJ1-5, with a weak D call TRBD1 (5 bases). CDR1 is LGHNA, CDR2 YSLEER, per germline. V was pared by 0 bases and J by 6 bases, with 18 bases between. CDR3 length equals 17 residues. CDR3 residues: CASSQEGGTPGTQPQHF. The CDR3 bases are TGCGCCAGCAGCCAAGAGGGCGGGACCCCGGGGACTCAGCCCCAGCATTTT.